A selection of T cell receptor beta chains follows, all from one sample in a study of post-analysis software for immune sequencing data. TCRdb redid the calling of the PCR reads with MiXCR, one entry per CDR3 protein. This table has around 200,000 distinct CDR3 sequences, 25% to 35% appearing once. Sample: blood. The receptor set was obtained from a girl younger than 18 with multiple sclerosis. Each CDR3 is given with its conserved first and last residue. The order of the fields is clone size, D gene, V gene, J gene, CDR3 DNA, CDR3 protein. A D gene is named only where the DNA matches it firmly. Not all rows give a size; the values are once, few, many and, for expanded clones, a class.

.	TRBD1	TRBV6-5	TRBJ1-1	TGTGCCAGCAGCTCGACAGGGTATGACACTGAAGCTTTCTTT	CASSSTGYDTEAFF
few	.	TRBV20-1	TRBJ1-5	TGCAGTGCTAACAAGGGTTTATCTCAGCCCCAGCATTTT	CSANKGLSQPQHF
.	TRBD2	TRBV6-5	TRBJ2-4	TGTGCCAGCAGTTATGCCAGGGCCCGGGGGGAGCAGCACTTC	CASSYARARGEQHF
many	.	TRBV20-1	TRBJ1-2	TGCAGTGCTGGAAACAGGGATTTGGGCTACACCTTC	CSAGNRDLGYTF
many	.	TRBV15	TRBJ2-7	TGTGCCACCAGCAGAGATCGCGACCCCTTAGTATCCTACGAGCAGTACTTC	CATSRDRDPLVSYEQYF
once	TRBD1	TRBV12-3/TRBV12-4	TRBJ2-5	TGTGCCAGCAGATGGACAGGCCCGCTGTCCCATGTAGACTTC	CASRWTGPLSHVDF
many	.	TRBV20-1	TRBJ2-1	TGCAGTGCTAGACTTCACTCCTACAATGAGCAGTTCTTC	CSARLHSYNEQFF
.	.	TRBV30	TRBJ2-7	TGTGCCTGGAGTAAGGGGTACTCCTACGAGCAGTACTTC	CAWSKGYSYEQYF
.	.	TRBV30	TRBJ1-2	TGTGCCTGGGGCGGTGATGGGAACTATGGCTACACCTTC	CAWGGDGNYGYTF
few	.	TRBV5-1	TRBJ1-3	TGCGCCAGCAGCTTGGAGAAGGGAAACACCATATATTTT	CASSLEKGNTIYF
.	.	TRBV12-3/TRBV12-4	TRBJ2-7	TGTGCCAGCAGTTGGCAGTACGGGGCGTGGTATGAGCAGTACTTC	CASSWQYGAWYEQYF
many	.	TRBV28	TRBJ2-7	TGTGCCAGCAGCCCTTCGGGAGTCCTCTCCTACGAGCAGTACTTC	CASSPSGVLSYEQYF
.	TRBD1	TRBV7-9	TRBJ2-1	TGTGCCAGCAGCCCCCGGACAGGGGGCCGCAATGAGCAGTTCTTC	CASSPRTGGRNEQFF
few	TRBD1	TRBV5-5	TRBJ1-1	TGTGCCAGCAGCCCCTGGACAGGGGAGAACACTGAAGCTTTCTTT	CASSPWTGENTEAFF
.	TRBD2	TRBV12-3/TRBV12-4	TRBJ2-1	TGTGCCAGCAGGGTAGCGGGAGTTCCCAATGAGCAGTTCTTC	CASRVAGVPNEQFF
many	TRBD2	TRBV18	TRBJ2-1	TGTGCCAGCTCACCCTCCGCTAGCGGGGACAATGAGCAGTTCTTC	CASSPSASGDNEQFF
.	.	TRBV6-5	TRBJ1-4	TGTGCCAGCAGTTACTATCGGTCCCATAATGAAAAACTGTTTTTT	CASSYYRSHNEKLFF
.	.	TRBV9	TRBJ2-3	TGTGCCAGCAGCGTAGGGTCTAGCGCACTCACAGATACGCAGTATTTT	CASSVGSSALTDTQYF
.	TRBD2	TRBV5-1	TRBJ2-3	TGCGCCAGCAGCTGGGCGGGAGGGCCCGGAGATACGCAGTATTTT	CASSWAGGPGDTQYF
.	.	TRBV2	TRBJ2-7	TGTGCCAGCAGGGACTGGTCATCCTACGAGCAGTACTTC	CASRDWSSYEQYF
.	.	TRBV29-1	TRBJ2-5	TGCAGCGTTGACGGACATGAGCAGTACTTC	CSVDGHEQYF
.	.	TRBV3-1	TRBJ2-4	TGTGCCAGCAGCAGGGGGGAAGCCAAAAACATTCAGTACTTC	CASSRGEAKNIQYF
few	TRBD1	TRBV20-1	TRBJ1-5	TGCAGTGCTGGCGACAGGGGAGGTCAGCCCCAGCATTTT	CSAGDRGGQPQHF
many	TRBD1	TRBV29-1	TRBJ2-5	TGCAGCGAAAGGACAGGGGAGACCCAGTACTTC	CSERTGETQYF
few	TRBD1	TRBV20-1	TRBJ1-2	TGCAGTGCTCCGGGACAGGCTAGCCCCCATGGCTACACCTTC	CSAPGQASPHGYTF
many	TRBD2	TRBV28	TRBJ2-1	TGTGCCAGCAGTTTTGACGCTAGCGGGCCGCGCTCCTACAATGAGCAGTTCTTC	CASSFDASGPRSYNEQFF
many	TRBD2	TRBV7-9	TRBJ2-1	TGTGCCAGCAGCCAGGGACTAGCGGGAGGTGATGAGCAGTTCTTC	CASSQGLAGGDEQFF
.	.	TRBV12-3/TRBV12-4	TRBJ2-5	TGTGCCAGCAGTTTAGGGGGGCTGGAGACCCAGTACTTC	CASSLGGLETQYF
many	TRBD2	TRBV20-1	TRBJ2-1	TGCAGTGCTAGGAGGGGACTAGCGGCTCAGGTCAATGAGCAGTTCTTC	CSARRGLAAQVNEQFF
.	TRBD2	TRBV20-1	TRBJ2-4	TGCAGTGCTAGCGCTCGGGGAGCGGGGGAAGGCAAAAACATTCAGTACTTC	CSASARGAGEGKNIQYF
few	TRBD2	TRBV20-1	TRBJ2-7	TGCAGTGACACGGGTCGGGAGGACTCCTACGAGCAGTACTTC	CSDTGREDSYEQYF
few	.	TRBV4-2	TRBJ2-1	TGTGCCAGCAGCCGCCGCGACGGAGGAACCAATGAGCAGTTCTTC	CASSRRDGGTNEQFF
few	.	TRBV9	TRBJ1-1	TGTGCCAGCAGCGTTGACATTGGGGAGAACACTGAAGCTTTCTTT	CASSVDIGENTEAFF
.	TRBD2	TRBV10-3	TRBJ2-7	TGTGCCATCAGTGAGTCGGGTGTTAGCGGGACCTACGAGCAGTACTTC	CAISESGVSGTYEQYF
.	.	TRBV28	TRBJ1-6	TGTGCCAGCAGTTTAGTCACGGTCTCACCCCTCCACTTT	CASSLVTVSPLHF
many	TRBD1	TRBV20-1	TRBJ1-2	TGCAGTGCTAGAGAAATCCAGGGGGCGTCCGGCTACACCTTC	CSAREIQGASGYTF
many	.	TRBV6-5	TRBJ2-1	TGTGCCAGCAGTTACTCGCCGAGCTCCTACAATGAGCAGTTCTTC	CASSYSPSSYNEQFF
few	.	TRBV3-1	TRBJ2-7	TGTGCCAGCAGCCAAGATGGGAATTTTGGGGAGCAGTACTTC	CASSQDGNFGEQYF
few	TRBD1	TRBV20-1	TRBJ1-1	TGCAGTTTTTCGGGACAGGGGGACACTGAAGCTTTCTTT	CSFSGQGDTEAFF
many	.	TRBV10-3	TRBJ2-7	TGTGCCATCAGTGGAGGGGACGCCTCCTACGAGCAGTACTTC	CAISGGDASYEQYF